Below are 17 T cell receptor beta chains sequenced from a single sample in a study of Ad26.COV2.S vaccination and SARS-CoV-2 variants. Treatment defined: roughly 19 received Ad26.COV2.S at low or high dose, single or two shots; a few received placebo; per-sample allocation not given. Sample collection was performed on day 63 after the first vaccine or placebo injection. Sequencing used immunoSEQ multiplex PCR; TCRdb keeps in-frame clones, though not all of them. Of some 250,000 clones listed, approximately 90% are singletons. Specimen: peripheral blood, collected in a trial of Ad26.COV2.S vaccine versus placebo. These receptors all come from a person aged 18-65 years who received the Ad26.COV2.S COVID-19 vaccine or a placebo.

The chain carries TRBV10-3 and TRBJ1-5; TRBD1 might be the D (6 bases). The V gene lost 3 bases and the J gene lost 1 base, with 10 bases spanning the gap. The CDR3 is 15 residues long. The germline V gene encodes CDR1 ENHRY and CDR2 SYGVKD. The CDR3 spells CAISDPGHSNQPQHF. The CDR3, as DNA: TGTGCCATCAGTGACCCGGGACACAGCAATCAGCCCCAGCATTTT.

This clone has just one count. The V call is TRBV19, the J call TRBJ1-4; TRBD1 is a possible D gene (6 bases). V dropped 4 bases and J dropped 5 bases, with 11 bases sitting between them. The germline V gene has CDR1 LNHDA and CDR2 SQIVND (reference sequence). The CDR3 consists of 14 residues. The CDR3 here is CASSTTGLNEKLFF. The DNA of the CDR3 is TGTGCCAGTAGTACCACAGGGCTGAATGAAAAACTGTTTTTT.

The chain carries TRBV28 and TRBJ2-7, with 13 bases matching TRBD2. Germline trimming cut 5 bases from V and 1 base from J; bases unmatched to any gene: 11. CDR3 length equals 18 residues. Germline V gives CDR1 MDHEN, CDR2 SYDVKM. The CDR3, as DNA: TGTGCCAGCAGTGGGACTAGCGGGAACGCCCGCCCGTCCTACGAGCAGTACTTC. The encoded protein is CASSGTSGNARPSYEQYF.

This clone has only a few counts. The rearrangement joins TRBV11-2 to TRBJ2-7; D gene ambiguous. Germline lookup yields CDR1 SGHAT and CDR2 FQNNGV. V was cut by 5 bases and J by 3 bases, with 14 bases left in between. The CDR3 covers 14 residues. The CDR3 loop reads CASSQPPGFYEQYF. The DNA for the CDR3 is TGTGCCAGCAGCCAGCCCCCAGGATTCTACGAGCAGTACTTC. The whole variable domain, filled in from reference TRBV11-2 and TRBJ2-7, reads EAGVAQSPRYKIIEKRQSVAFWCNPISGHATLYWYQQILGQGPKLLIQFQNNGVVDDSQLPKDRFSAERLKGVDSTLKIQPAKLEDSAVYLCASSQPPGFYEQYFGPGTRLTVT.

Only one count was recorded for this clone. CDR3 amino acids: CASSLGEGRGEEAFF. CDR3 DNA: TGTGCCAGCAGCTTAGGCGAAGGCAGGGGAGAGGAAGCTTTCTTT. V is TRBV13 and J is TRBJ1-1, with D tentatively TRBD1 (6 bases). The CDR3 has 15 amino acids. Trimming took off 0 bases at V and 8 bases at J, with 16 bases between the two ends. Germline CDR1 is PRHDT and CDR2 is FYEKMQ (reference sequence).

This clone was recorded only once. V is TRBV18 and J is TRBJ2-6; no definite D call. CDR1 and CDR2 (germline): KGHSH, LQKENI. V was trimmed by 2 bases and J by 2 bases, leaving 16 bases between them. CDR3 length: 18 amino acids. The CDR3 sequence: CASSPTEWGSTGANVLTF. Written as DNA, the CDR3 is TGTGCCAGCTCACCAACGGAATGGGGAAGCACTGGGGCCAACGTCCTGACTTTC.

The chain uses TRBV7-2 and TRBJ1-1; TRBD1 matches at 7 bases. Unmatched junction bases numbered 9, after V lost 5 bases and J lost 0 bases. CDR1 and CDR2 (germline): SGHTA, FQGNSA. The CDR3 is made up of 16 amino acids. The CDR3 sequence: CASSPAGTDMNTEAFF. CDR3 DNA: TGTGCCAGCAGCCCAGCCGGGACAGATATGAACACTGAAGCTTTCTTT.

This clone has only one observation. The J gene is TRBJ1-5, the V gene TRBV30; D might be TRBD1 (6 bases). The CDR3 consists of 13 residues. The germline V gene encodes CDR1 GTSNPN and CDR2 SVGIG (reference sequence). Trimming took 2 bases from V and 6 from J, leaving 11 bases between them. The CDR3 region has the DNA TGTGCCTGGAGTATTGGGGGCTCTCAGCCCCAGCATTTT. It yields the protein CAWSIGGSQPQHF.

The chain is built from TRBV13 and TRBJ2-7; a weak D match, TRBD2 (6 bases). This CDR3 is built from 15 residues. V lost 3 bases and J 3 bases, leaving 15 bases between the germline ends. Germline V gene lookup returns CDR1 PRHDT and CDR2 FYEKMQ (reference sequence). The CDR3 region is CASSLQGGNSYEQYF. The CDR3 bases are TGTGCCAGCAGCTTGCAGGGCGGGAACAGCTACGAGCAGTACTTC.

DNA for the CDR3: TGTGCCAGCGGAACCGGGACTAGCGGGAGGGGGAGCACAGATACGCAGTATTTT. It encodes CASGTGTSGRGSTDTQYF. V and J are TRBV4-2 and TRBJ2-3; 16 positions match TRBD2. J gave up 0 bases and V 8 bases, and 8 bases lay outside the gene matches. The V gene's germline CDR1 is LGHNA and CDR2 YNFKEQ. The CDR3 extends over 18 amino acids.

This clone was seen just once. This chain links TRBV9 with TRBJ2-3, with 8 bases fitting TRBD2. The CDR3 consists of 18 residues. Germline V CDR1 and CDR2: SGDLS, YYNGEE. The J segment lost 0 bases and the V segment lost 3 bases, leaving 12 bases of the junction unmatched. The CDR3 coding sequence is TGTGCCAGCAGCGCCCCGGGGGGGCCTAAGAGAAGCACAGATACGCAGTATTTT. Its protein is CASSAPGGPKRSTDTQYF. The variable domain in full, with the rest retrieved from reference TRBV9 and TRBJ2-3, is DSGVTQTPKHLITATGQRVTLRCSPRSGDLSVYWYQQSLDQGLQFLIQYYNGEERAKGNILERFSAQQFPDLHSELNLSSLELGDSALYFCASSAPGGPKRSTDTQYFGPGTRLTVL.

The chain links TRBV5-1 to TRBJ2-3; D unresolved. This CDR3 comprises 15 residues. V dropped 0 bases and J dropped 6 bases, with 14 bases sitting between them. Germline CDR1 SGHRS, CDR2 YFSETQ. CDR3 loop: CASSLADTLGDTQYF. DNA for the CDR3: TGCGCCAGCAGCTTGGCTGACACCTTGGGGGATACGCAGTATTTT.

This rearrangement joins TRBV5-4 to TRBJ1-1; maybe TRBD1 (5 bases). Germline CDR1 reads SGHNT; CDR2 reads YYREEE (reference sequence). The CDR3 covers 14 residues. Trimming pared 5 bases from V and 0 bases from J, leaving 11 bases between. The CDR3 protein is CASRSTDVNTEAFF. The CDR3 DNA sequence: TGTGCCAGCAGGTCGACAGACGTGAACACTGAAGCTTTCTTT.

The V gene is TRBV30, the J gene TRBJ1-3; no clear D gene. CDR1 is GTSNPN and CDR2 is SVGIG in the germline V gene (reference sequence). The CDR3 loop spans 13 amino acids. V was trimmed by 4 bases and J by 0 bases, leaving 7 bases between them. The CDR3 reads CAWNPVSGNTIYF. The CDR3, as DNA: TGTGCCTGGAACCCTGTCTCTGGAAACACCATATATTTT.

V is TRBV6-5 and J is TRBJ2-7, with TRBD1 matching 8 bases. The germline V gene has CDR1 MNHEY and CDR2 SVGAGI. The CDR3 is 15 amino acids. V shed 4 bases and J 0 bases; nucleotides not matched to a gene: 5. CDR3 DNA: TGTGCCAGCAGTTCTTGGACAGGGCTCTCCTACGAGCAGTACTTC. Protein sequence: CASSSWTGLSYEQYF.

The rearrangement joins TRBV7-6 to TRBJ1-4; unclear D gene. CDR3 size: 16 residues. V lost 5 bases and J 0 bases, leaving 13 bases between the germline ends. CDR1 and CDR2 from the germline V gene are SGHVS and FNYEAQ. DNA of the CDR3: TGTGCCAGCAGCCCCCACCCAGATCCAACTAATGAAAAACTGTTTTTT. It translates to CASSPHPDPTNEKLFF. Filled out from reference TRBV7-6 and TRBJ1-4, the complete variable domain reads GAGVSQSPRYKVTKRGQDVALRCDPISGHVSLYWYRQALGQGPEFLTYFNYEAQQDKSGLPNDRFSAERPEGSISTLTIQRTEQRDSAMYRCASSPHPDPTNEKLFFGSGTQLSVL.

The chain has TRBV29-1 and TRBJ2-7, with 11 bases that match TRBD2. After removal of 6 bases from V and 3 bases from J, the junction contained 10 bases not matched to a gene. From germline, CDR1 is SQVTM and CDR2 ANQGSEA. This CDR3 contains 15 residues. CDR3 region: CSVLRLAGLFYEQYF. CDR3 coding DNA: TGCAGCGTCCTCCGACTAGCGGGACTCTTCTACGAGCAGTACTTC.